These 32 T cell receptor beta chains were sequenced from one sample in a study of blood T cells in healthy people across ages. With a J-beta primer mix and a sample-barcoded 5' primer, a second PCR ran about 7 to 12 cycles. TCRdb reprocessed the 5' RACE reads via MiXCR and lists one record per CDR3 protein. In the table there are about 780,000 distinct CDR3 sequences, around 50% of which are singletons. Source material: blood. These receptors were taken from an elderly man in good health.

The chain uses TRBV27 and TRBJ2-1, with 7 nucleotides matching TRBD1. The V and J ends lost 4 bases and 0 bases, in that order; junction bases with no gene match: 3. The CDR3 runs to 15 residues. Germline CDR1 reads MNHEY; CDR2 reads SMNVEV (reference sequence). CDR3 nucleotides: TGTGCCAGCAGTTGGGACAGTTACTCCTACAATGAGCAGTTCTTC. This codes for CASSWDSYSYNEQFF.

This chain connects TRBV11-2 to TRBJ2-7; D call uncertain. V lost 4 bases and J lost 5, with 6 bases in between. The CDR3 covers 11 residues. Germline loops: CDR1 SGHAT, CDR2 FQNNGV. CDR3 amino acids: CASSWFNEQYF. CDR3 in DNA: TGTGCCAGCAGCTGGTTCAACGAGCAGTACTTC.

This clonotype came up a few times. The genes are TRBV9 and TRBJ1-2; TRBD1 matches 9 bases. This CDR3 is built from 14 residues. V shed 3 bases and J 5 bases; nucleotides not matched to a gene: 5. Germline V gives CDR1 SGDLS, CDR2 YYNGEE. CDR3 DNA: TGTGCCAGCAGCGGGGGGACAGGGCAATATGGCTACACCTTC. As protein: CASSGGTGQYGYTF.

This chain uses TRBV29-1 with TRBJ1-1; D is unclear. This CDR3 contains 12 residues. V lost 2 bases and J 1 base, leaving 5 bases between the germline ends. CDR1 is SQVTM and CDR2 is ANQGSEA in the germline V gene. CDR3 loop: CSVELENTEAFF. The CDR3, as DNA: TGCAGCGTTGAATTGGAGAACACTGAAGCTTTCTTT.

As to this clonotype: A junction boundary mismatches the germline segment, possibly from a read error. V usage is TRBV7-2 and J usage is TRBJ2-5; D might be TRBD1 or TRBD2, each matching 5 bases. Germline loops: CDR1 SGHTA, CDR2 FQGNSA. The CDR3 totals 15 residues. The CDR3 coding sequence is TGTGCCAGCAGCTATGCTGGGACGGTTCAAGCGACCCAGTACTTC. Translation gives CASSYAGTVQATQYF.

J is TRBJ2-7 and V is TRBV20-1; TRBD1 agrees at 9 bases. Trimming cost V 6 bases and J 10 bases; bases outside gene matches: 19. CDR1 and CDR2 from the germline V gene are DFQATT and SNEGSKA (reference sequence). CDR3 length equals 15 residues. The CDR3 spells CSANGWTGDPRSQYF. Here the CDR3 DNA reads TGCAGTGCCAACGGTTGGACAGGGGACCCGAGGTCCCAGTACTTC.

This clonotype was picked up many times. The V and J genes are TRBV29-1 and TRBJ2-7, with 7 bases that match TRBD2. The CDR3 spans 14 residues. Germline assignment: CDR1 SQVTM and CDR2 ANQGSEA. J was trimmed by 2 bases and V by 6 bases; bases with no gene match: 10. This CDR3 reads CSVARDYQTYEQYF. The DNA for the CDR3 is TGCAGCGTAGCCCGGGACTACCAGACCTACGAGCAGTACTTC.

The gene calls are TRBV20-1 and TRBJ2-1; 9 nucleotides agree with TRBD2. The closer fit of TRBJ2-7 to the DNA end suggests the J call may be wrong. The CDR3 covers 15 residues. CDR1 and CDR2 from the germline V gene are DFQATT and SNEGSKA (reference sequence). The CDR3: CSAPKRREGYNEQYF. CDR3 DNA: TGCAGTGCCCCCAAACGGCGGGAGGGCTACAATGAGCAGTACTTC.

The rearrangement joins TRBV3-1 to TRBJ1-4, with TRBD1 as a possible D gene (5 bases). V was cut by 1 base and J by 6 bases, with 18 bases left in between. This CDR3 region has 17 residues. Germline assignment: CDR1 LGHDT and CDR2 YNNKEL (reference sequence). DNA for the CDR3: TGTGCCAGCAGCCAAGCCTCCCAGGGTGTTTGGGATGAAAAACTGTTTTTT. It encodes CASSQASQGVWDEKLFF.

CDR3 amino acids: CASSLGGAMNTEAFF. CDR3 bases: TGTGCCAGCAGCTTAGGCGGGGCTATGAACACTGAAGCTTTCTTT. The chain has TRBV7-2 and TRBJ1-1; TRBD1 might be the D (5 bases). Germline V gene data show CDR1 as SGHTA and CDR2 as FQGNSA. Trimming removed 1 base at V and 0 bases at J, with 9 bases between. The CDR3 is made up of 15 amino acids.

The J gene is TRBJ1-1, the V gene TRBV7-3; D remains ambiguous. The CDR3 contains 13 residues. The germline gives CDR1 SGHTA, CDR2 FQGTGA. V dropped 8 bases and J dropped 1 base, with 11 bases sitting between them. The CDR3 is CASARARNTEAFF. As DNA, the CDR3 is TGTGCCAGCGCTAGGGCAAGGAACACTGAAGCTTTCTTT.

This clonotype was found a few times. The V and J genes are TRBV5-1 and TRBJ1-1; D is unresolved. This CDR3 is built from 14 residues. Trimming took off 0 bases at V and 0 bases at J, with 6 bases between the two ends. Germline values: CDR1 SGHRS, CDR2 YFSETQ. As DNA, the CDR3 is TGCGCCAGCAGCTTGGATGCCATGAACACTGAAGCTTTCTTT. Amino acids: CASSLDAMNTEAFF.

A single count supports this clonotype. A much more abundant neighbour one base away suggests this may be a read error. The J gene is TRBJ2-5, the V gene TRBV13; D may be TRBD1 (6 bases). The germline gives CDR1 PRHDT, CDR2 FYEKMQ (reference sequence). Trimming stripped 4 bases from V and 4 bases from J, with 16 bases between. The CDR3 totals 15 residues. The CDR3 DNA follows: TGTGCCAGCAGCTCCGCCGGGGCAGGGGTAGAGACCCAGTACTTC. Amino acid sequence: CASSSAGAGVETQYF.

This clonotype was recorded many times. This chain connects TRBV25-1 to TRBJ2-1, with 10 bases fitting TRBD1. The V gene end was trimmed by 4 bases and the J gene end by 8 bases; junction bases not matched to a gene: 5. CDR1 MGHDK and CDR2 SYGVNS come from the germline V gene. The CDR3 covers 14 residues. The CDR3 nucleotides are TGTGCCAGCAGTGCCCCCGGGACAGGGGATGAGCAGTTCTTC. Translated, it gives CASSAPGTGDEQFF. Full variable domain (outside the CDR3, taken from reference TRBV25-1 and TRBJ2-1): EADIYQTPRYLVIGTGKKITLECSQTMGHDKMYWYQQDPGMELHLIHYSYGVNSTEKGDLSSESTVSRIRTEHFPLTLESARPSHTSQYLCASSAPGTGDEQFFGPGTRLTVL.

V and J are TRBV29-1 and TRBJ2-1; 8 nucleotides line up with TRBD1. This CDR3 has 15 amino acids. CDR1 is SQVTM and CDR2 is ANQGSEA in the germline V gene. V lost 4 bases and J lost 0; bases outside the gene matches: 5. The CDR3 loop is CSVGSGTGSYNEQFF. DNA of the CDR3: TGCAGCGTTGGATCCGGGACAGGCTCCTACAATGAGCAGTTCTTC.

The chain is built from TRBV5-1 and TRBJ2-2; D remains unclear. Trimming removed 4 bases from V and 7 bases from J, with 14 bases in between. The CDR3 spans 14 residues. Germline CDR1 is SGHRS and CDR2 is YFSETQ. CDR3 amino acids: CASSRRFLGGELFF. CDR3 sequence (DNA): TGCGCCAGCAGCCGAAGGTTCCTCGGCGGGGAGCTGTTTTTT.

This clonotype was seen a few times. Possible read error: a much larger clone is one base away. This chain uses TRBV11-2 with TRBJ2-4, with 12 bases aligning to TRBD2. The CDR3 is made up of 14 amino acids. Germline assignment: CDR1 SGHAT and CDR2 FQNNGV. V shed 5 bases, J shed 9 bases, and the junction held 5 bases outside the gene matches. CDR3 in DNA: TGTGCCAGCAGCGTGGGACTAGCGGGCTCCATTCAGTACTTC. It specifies CASSVGLAGSIQYF.

For this clonotype: A read error is possible here, since a much larger clone lies one base away. V is TRBV28 and J is TRBJ2-3; no clear D gene. The CDR3 runs 14 residues. CDR1 and CDR2 from the germline V gene are MDHEN and SYDVKM. CDR3 nucleotides: TGTGCCGGCAGTTTAAAGCAGAGGACAGATACGCAGTATTTT. Protein product: CAGSLKQRTDTQYF.

V gene TRBV29-1 combines with J gene TRBJ1-1; D unclear. Trimming removed 4 bases from V and 2 bases from J, with 8 bases in between. Per the germline V gene, CDR1 is SQVTM and CDR2 is ANQGSEA. CDR3 length: 12 residues. The CDR3 is CSVGQFNTEAFF. As DNA, the CDR3 is TGCAGCGTTGGGCAGTTCAACACTGAAGCTTTCTTT.

This clonotype was recorded once. The chain recombines TRBV5-1 with TRBJ2-3; no clear D gene. V gave up 3 bases and J gave up 4 bases, with 15 bases separating them. The CDR3 is made up of 15 amino acids. CDR1 is SGHRS, CDR2 YFSETQ, per germline. The CDR3 here is CASSWFRPGSDTQYF. The CDR3, as DNA: TGCGCCAGCAGCTGGTTCCGCCCAGGCTCAGATACGCAGTATTTT.

To note about this clonotype: A much more abundant neighbour one base away suggests this may be a read error. The chain couples TRBV12-3 or TRBV12-4 to TRBJ1-1, with D possibly being TRBD1 (5 bases). Trimming left V 2 bases short and J 1 base short, with 14 bases between. The CDR3 is 16 residues long. The CDR3 DNA sequence: TGTGCCAGCAGTTTAATTGTGGGGCCACAGAACACTGAAGCTTTCTTT. Amino acid sequence: CASSLIVGPQNTEAFF.

The CDR3 DNA is TGTGCCAGCAGTTACTCACAGAGCGAAGGTGGAAACACCATATATTTT. This sequence encodes CASSYSQSEGGNTIYF. This chain uses TRBV6-6 with TRBJ1-3; no definite D call. The ends were cut back, 0 bases at V and 3 bases at J, with 12 bases in the middle. Germline values: CDR1 MNHNY, CDR2 SVGAGI (reference sequence). The CDR3 runs to 16 residues.

This clonotype was picked up a small number of times. The gene calls are TRBV20-1 and TRBJ2-3, with 10 bases identical to TRBD1. The trim removed 0 bases at V and 2 bases at J, leaving 14 bases unmatched. Germline CDR1 reads DFQATT; CDR2 reads SNEGSKA (reference sequence). This CDR3 spans 19 amino acids. CDR3 in amino acids: CSARDWDRGAGLNTDTQYF. CDR3 DNA: TGCAGTGCTAGAGATTGGGACAGGGGAGCGGGGCTGAACACAGATACGCAGTATTTT.

As regards this clonotype: At one end the junction does not follow the germline gene, possibly because of a read error. The chain has TRBV7-2 and TRBJ2-1; 9 bases align to TRBD2. CDR3 size: 15 residues. CDR1 and CDR2 from the germline V gene are SGHTA and FQGNSA. The CDR3 sequence: CVSSPRTSESTEQFF. Here the CDR3 DNA reads TGTGTCAGCAGCCCGAGGACTAGCGAGTCAACAGAGCAGTTCTTC.

This clonotype was seen only a few times. The chain recombines TRBV7-3 with TRBJ2-3, with 7 bases lining up with TRBD2. Germline lookup yields CDR1 SGHTA and CDR2 FQGTGA. This CDR3 contains 15 residues. V was pared by 4 bases and J by 8 bases, with 12 bases of the junction left unmatched. The DNA of the CDR3 is TGTGCCAGCAGCTCGGCCTCCGGGACTACAACTACGCAGTATTTT. Residues: CASSSASGTTTTQYF.

The chain recombines TRBV24-1 with TRBJ2-7; D gene uncertain. Germline V gene lookup returns CDR1 KGHDR and CDR2 SFDVKD. The CDR3 contains 12 residues. Trimming removed 5 bases from V and 7 bases from J, with 11 bases in between. DNA of the CDR3: TGTGCCACCAGTGGGGTAGGCAATGAGCAGTACTTC. It encodes CATSGVGNEQYF.

This chain uses TRBV5-1 with TRBJ2-1; D gene unclear. Germline lookup yields CDR1 SGHRS and CDR2 YFSETQ. The V and J ends lost 2 bases and 0 bases respectively, with 9 bases between them. The CDR3 sequence is 15 residues long. CDR3 loop: CASSLAKSSYNEQFF. CDR3 DNA sequence: TGCGCCAGCAGCTTAGCGAAAAGCTCCTACAATGAGCAGTTCTTC.

This clonotype was detected only a few times. The chain couples TRBV28 to TRBJ2-7; D uncertain. V was shortened by 3 bases and J by 5 bases, with 17 bases between the two germline ends. In germline, CDR1 is MDHEN, CDR2 SYDVKM. There are 15 residues in the CDR3. CDR3 in amino acids: CASSFSTEPGHEQYF. The CDR3 DNA sequence: TGTGCCAGCAGTTTCTCCACAGAACCGGGCCACGAGCAGTACTTC.

This clonotype was recorded at least ten times. V gene TRBV29-1 combines with J gene TRBJ2-7; tentatively, D is TRBD1 (5 bases). Per the germline V gene, CDR1 is SQVTM and CDR2 is ANQGSEA. CDR3 length equals 16 residues. V gave up 3 bases and J gave up 3 bases, with 21 bases separating them. CDR3 sequence: CSVEVGGHRSCYEQYF. The DNA for the CDR3 is TGCAGCGTTGAGGTTGGTGGACACCGTAGTTGCTACGAGCAGTACTTC.

The J gene is TRBJ2-1, the V gene TRBV11-2, with 9 bases that match TRBD2. The junction had 7 bases not matched to a gene; V was cut back by 5 bases and J by 2 bases. Germline CDR1 is SGHAT and CDR2 is FQNNGV. The CDR3 is 16 amino acids. CDR3 DNA sequence: TGTGCCAGCAGCCCAGGGACTAGCTTGACCTACAATGAGCAGTTCTTC. It codes for CASSPGTSLTYNEQFF.

The J gene is TRBJ1-4, the V gene TRBV27, with D unclear. Germline CDR1 and CDR2: MNHEY and SMNVEV (reference sequence). V was trimmed by 5 bases and J by 13 bases, leaving 8 bases between them. This CDR3 region has 10 residues. For the CDR3, the DNA is TGTGCCAGCAGTCAGCGGGGACTGTTTTTT. Translated, it gives CASSQRGLFF.

The CDR3 is CASSPPVGLFDGYTF. CDR3 sequence (DNA): TGTGCCAGCAGCCCCCCAGTGGGGTTATTCGATGGCTACACCTTC. The rearrangement uses TRBV25-1 and TRBJ1-2, with D uncertain. Trimming cost V 6 bases and J 6 bases, with 20 bases left between them. Germline values: CDR1 MGHDK, CDR2 SYGVNS. The CDR3 length is 15 residues.